The present entry profiles one T cell receptor beta chain with its context. The antigen it binds to is not known. The CDR3 sequence holds 18 residues, the cysteine and phenylalanine included. The record lacks a DNA sequence. Looking up the germline V gene (reference sequence) yields CDR1 GTSNPN and CDR2 SVGIG. This specimen belongs to a study of monozygotic twins with inflammatory bowel disease (dated by TCRdb to between 2017 and 2020). Background on the whole study: The full study comprised around 28 monozygotic twin pairs: nine German pairs (four IBD-concordant, five IBD-discordant) and 19 IBD-discordant Danish pairs. Disease-associated traits were sought mainly through comparisons between IBD patients and their genetically identical healthy co-twins within discordant pairs. Each individual had, on average, about 151 000 unique TCRalpha sequences and 181 000 unique TCRbeta sequences available for analysis.

From each donor, an approximately 2.6 ml peripheral blood sample was collected into PAXgene tubes and kept at -80 degrees C. Total RNA was isolated from whole blood with the PAXgene blood miRNA kit on an automated QIAcube, without T cell sorting. Peripheral blood from monozygotic twin pairs, either concordant or discordant for inflammatory bowel disease, underwent deep TCRalpha and TCRbeta repertoire profiling that used unique molecular barcoding. Smoking habits were recorded for all twin pairs, with individuals classified as current, former or never smokers. Libraries were constructed by 5' RACE. The input for every TCR library was 3,500 to 4,000 ng of total RNA. cDNA was synthesized with SMARTScribe reverse transcriptase in eight separate reactions per sample. During cDNA synthesis, template switching was used to introduce unique molecular identifiers that contained a 6-nucleotide sample barcode. Two nested PCRs of about 16 and 10 cycles amplified the TCRalpha and TCRbeta cDNA, and bead purification followed each PCR. Before amplification, the cDNA was both treated with uracil DNA-glycosylase and purified with the QIAquick PCR purification kit. The second PCR was the step at which Illumina TruSeq-compatible adapters and sample-specific barcodes were added. TapeStation and Qubit were used to check library quality and concentration, and approximately 5 ng of each library went into the pool. Pooled libraries were sequenced on an Illumina HiSeq2500 single-index Rapid Run with 2 x 100 bp reads and custom sequencing primers. In the paper's pipeline: MiGEC version 1.2.6 was used for UMI-based consensus assembly to correct PCR and sequencing errors. MiXCR version 2.1.1 handled V(D)J alignment, clonotype assembly and CDR3 extraction. To normalise gene usage, clonotype sharing and MAIT/NKT TCR abundance, the analysis used the top 1000, 10 000 and 20 000 clonotypes per sample. Diversity was computed as the inverse Simpson index with the vegan R package after downsampling to 27 000 UMIs. Paired Mann-Whitney U tests were applied to discordant twin pairs, and Benjamini-Hochberg correction was used for multiple testing. The reads underwent TCRdb reprocessing, giving one record for each CDR3 protein sequence and no DNA. TCRdb assigned the V and J calls; the authors' analysis was not used. The sample table holds 330,000 or so distinct CDR3 sequences. Approximately 2% of the sample is taken by the ten largest.

Overall study outcomes, separate from this receptor: Distinction between different T cell subtypes could not be achieved in the analysis. The results gave no support for a single strong signal or clonotype linked to IBD. Compared with healthy twins, IBD patients shared fewer clonotypes with other individuals, and the difference was most pronounced in patients with signs of disease activity. Measured by the inverse Simpson index, TCRbeta repertoire diversity was lower in IBD patients than in their healthy co-twins. Because patients were on differing immunosuppressive treatments, the repertoires may have picked up extra background noise and inter-individual variability. Repertoire similarity did not differ between concordant and discordant twins, possibly due to limited statistical power.

The sequence joins TRBV30 to TRBJ1-6. This TCR was sampled from a human donor with ulcerative colitis or Crohn's disease, or a healthy co-twin of an affected twin (not recorded which). The sequenced material came from blood. The CDR3 in this case is CAWSVQTLRQKKDSPLHF.